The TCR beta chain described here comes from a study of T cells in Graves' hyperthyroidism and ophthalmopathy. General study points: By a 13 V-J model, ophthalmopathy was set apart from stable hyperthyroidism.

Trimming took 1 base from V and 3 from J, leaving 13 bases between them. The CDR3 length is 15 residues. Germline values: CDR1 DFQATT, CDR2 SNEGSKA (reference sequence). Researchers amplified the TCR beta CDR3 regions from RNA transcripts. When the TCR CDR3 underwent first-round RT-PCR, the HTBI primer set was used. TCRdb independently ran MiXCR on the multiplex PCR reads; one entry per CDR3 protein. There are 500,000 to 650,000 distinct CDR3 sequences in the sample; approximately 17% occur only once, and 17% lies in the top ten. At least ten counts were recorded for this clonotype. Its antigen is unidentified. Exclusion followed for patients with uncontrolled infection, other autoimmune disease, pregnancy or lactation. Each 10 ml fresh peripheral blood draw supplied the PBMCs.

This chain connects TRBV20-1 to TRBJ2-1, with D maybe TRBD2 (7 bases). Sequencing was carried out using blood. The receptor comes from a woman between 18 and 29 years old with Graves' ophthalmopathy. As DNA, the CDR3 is TGCAGTGCTAGAGGGCCGGGGGGCCACTACAATGAGCAGTTCTTC. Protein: CSARGPGGHYNEQFF.